The following is a T cell receptor (beta chain) sequence with its context. Its target antigen remains unknown. No base quality values were provided; no much bigger clone lies one nucleotide off. Other DNA sequences in this specimen translate into the identical CDR3. The record originates from a study of blood T cell repertoires in COVID-19 (TCRdb year 2020). Notes on the research overall: Samples from collaborators originated in the United States, Italy and Spain and spanned both the acute and convalescent phases of COVID-19. The material from the prospective study consisted of cDNA or gDNA derived from T cells, B-cell-depleted T cells, or PBMCs. The dataset comprised deeply sampled blood TCRbeta repertoires from subjects exposed to, actively infected with, or recovered from COVID-19. The repertoires were released in a freely available public database meant as a resource for research on the immune response to SARS-CoV-2. The samples were drawn from the first 160 participants of the ongoing ImmuneRACE study and from over 950 subjects provided by 6 global collaborators. A de-identified subject ID, COVID-19 status, age in years and sex were almost always included in the sample metadata. Where available, HLA class I and class II types were taken from metadata supplied by the sample provider and were not determined by assay-based typing. General findings and caveats noted by the study authors: The amount of clinical and demographic metadata varied by source and participant and was provided uncurated.

Another Seattle source contributed samples from volunteer blood donors who had recovered from COVID-19. The collaborating institutions used their own protocols to collect whole blood in K2EDTA tubes. Collaborator samples were shipped for TCRbeta analysis as frozen whole blood, isolated PBMCs, or DNA extracted from either sample type. The junction shows trimming of 0 bases on V and 5 bases on J, and the gene matches do not reach 3 bases of it. The CDR1 and CDR2 encoded by the germline V gene are SGHRS and YFSETQ. Including the terminal cysteine and phenylalanine, the CDR3 comprises 14 residues. Left in the record is the CDR3 DNA by itself, 42 bases read in frame from the first base. TCRbeta CDR3 regions were amplified from genomic DNA using the immunoSEQ Assay, a bias-controlled multiplex PCR. The published analysis was carried out like this. The number of nucleated cells in each sample was estimated from the amplification of reference gene primers within the assay. To quantify the absolute abundance of each unique TCRbeta CDR3 rearrangement, sequence reads were collapsed and filtered. For each sample, productive Simpson clonality was calculated by taking the square root of Simpson's diversity index across productive rearrangements. TCRdb stores this immuneACCESS table with in-frame sequences only. Part of the clones is absent; in the studies checked, under half of the shortfall reflects unresolved V genes, and no reason is known for the rest. The V and J calls and clone size come from that table; D and trimming were worked out from the DNA. For this sample the table gives around 130,000 clones, of which 86% were detected only once. Together, the top ten hold roughly 18% of the sample.

Here the chain combines TRBV5-1 and TRBJ2-7, and TRBD1 aligns with 9 junction nucleotides. Material for sequencing was peripheral blood. This TCR came from a woman aged 45-65 years who had recovered from COVID-19. In nucleotides, the sequence is TGCGCCAGCAGCTTGGGGGACAGGGTGGACGAGCAGTACTTC. Translated, this is CASSLGDRVDEQYF.